This T cell receptor (beta chain) was retrieved from a study of T cells after yellow fever vaccination. The study's findings and limits: There was a small share of clonotypes that showed up in both the CD4 and CD8 compartments. Booster samples showed a return of most primary-vaccination clones (about 97% CD4, about 88% CD8). FACS-sorted repertoires could contain abundant clonotypes contaminating from the bulk population.

For TCR, cDNA came from 5'RACE template switching, which added a universal primer site and UMIs. TCRdb re-called the 5' RACE reads through MiXCR, storing one row per CDR3 protein. The sample includes some 120,000 distinct CDR3 sequences, around 9.8% of them seen just once. As to this clonotype: The target antigen is unknown.

With V trimmed by 4 bases and J by 8 bases, 9 bases remained unmatched. CDR3 size: 14 residues. Looked up from germline, CDR1 is SGHNT and CDR2 is YYREEE (reference sequence). Sequences were derived from CD8+ T cells sorted from PBMCs, sampled on the day of the yellow fever booster vaccination. The gene calls are TRBV5-4 and TRBJ1-1; TRBD1 agrees at 9 bases. This TCR was recovered from a young man who received the YFV17D yellow fever vaccine. CDR3 protein: CASSGTGTGPEAFF. CDR3 DNA: TGTGCCAGCAGCGGAACCGGGACAGGGCCGGAAGCTTTCTTT.